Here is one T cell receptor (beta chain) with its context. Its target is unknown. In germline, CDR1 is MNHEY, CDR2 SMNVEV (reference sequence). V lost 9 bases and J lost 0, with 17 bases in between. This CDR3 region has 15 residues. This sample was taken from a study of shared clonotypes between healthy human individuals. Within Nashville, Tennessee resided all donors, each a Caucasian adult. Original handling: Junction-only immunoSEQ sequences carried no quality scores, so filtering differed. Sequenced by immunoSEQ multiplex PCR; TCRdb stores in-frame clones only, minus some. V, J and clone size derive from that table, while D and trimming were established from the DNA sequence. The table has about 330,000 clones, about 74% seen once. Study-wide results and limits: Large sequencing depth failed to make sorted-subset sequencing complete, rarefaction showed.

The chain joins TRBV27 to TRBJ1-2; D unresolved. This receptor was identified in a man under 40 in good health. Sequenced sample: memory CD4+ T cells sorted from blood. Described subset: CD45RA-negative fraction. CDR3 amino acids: CASRRSRSTNYGYTF. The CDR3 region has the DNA TGTGCCAGTCGGAGATCCAGGAGTACTAACTATGGCTACACCTTC.